This TCR beta chain was identified in a study of T cell changes during pregnancy in multiple sclerosis. Using immunoSEQ multiplex PCR, the repertoire was profiled, and TCRdb retains in-frame clones only, with some absent. The table records about 38,000 clones, roughly 90% of them present only once. The CDR3 covers 12 residues. Trimming took off 5 bases at V and 5 bases at J, with 9 bases between the two ends. Germline V CDR1 and CDR2: MNHEY, SMNVEV (reference sequence). V and J are TRBV27 and TRBJ2-5, with D possibly TRBD1 on 6 matching bases. The sequence was obtained from a female donor with multiple sclerosis, enrolled in a pregnancy study. The sample in question was CD8+ T cells from peripheral blood mononuclear cells, obtained in the third trimester of pregnancy. The CDR3 region is CASSTGSETQYF. The CDR3 bases are TGTGCCAGCAGTACAGGGTCGGAGACCCAGTACTTC.